This entry features one T cell receptor beta chain sequence. CDR3 length: 14 amino acids. Between the trimmed V and J ends, which lost 1 base and 0 bases, there was a span of 7 bases. From germline, CDR1 is MDHEN and CDR2 SYDVKM. The assay was immunoSEQ multiplex PCR, and TCRdb's table has in-frame clones only and misses some. Of 180,000 or so clones listed, 87% are singletons. The data are from a study of blood T cell repertoires in COVID-19. Study in general: Sources were T cells, B-cell-depleted T cells, or PBMCs; the material itself was cDNA or gDNA.

Sequencing used peripheral blood. This clonotype was sampled from a man between 35 and 55 years old with active or convalescent COVID-19. This chain connects TRBV28 to TRBJ2-7; D unresolved. The CDR3 nucleotides are TGTGCCAGCAGTTTATTGGGCTACTCCTACGAGCAGTACTTC. It yields the protein CASSLLGYSYEQYF.